The present entry profiles one T cell receptor beta chain with its context. The antigen remains undetermined. The record originates from a study of beta chain features in type 1 diabetes. The overall study: Cell yields, gender and age were comparable in patients and healthy donors.

The CDR3 length is 15 residues. Germline assignment: CDR1 MNHEY and CDR2 SVGAGI. V gave up 5 bases and J gave up 0 bases, with 14 bases separating them. Study-level findings and limits: In these data, an HLA type influence on TCRB rearrangement remained unresolved. Individuals with type 1 diabetes displayed fewer insertions and more deletions at VDJ junctions.

Every isolated RNA sample was fully reverse transcribed, so sequencing captured expressed TCRB transcripts. Assay used: immunoSEQ multiplex PCR; TCRdb lists only in-frame clones, some missing. The sample includes some 270,000 clones, 11% to 15% of them seen just once. This sequence originates from a woman aged 40 to 50 in good health. The V gene is TRBV6-5, the J gene TRBJ2-7; no clear D. The sequencing sample was made of naive CD4+ T cells from blood. The CDR3 nucleotides read TGTGCCAGCAGTCCCCATTTGCCCAGCTCCTACGAGCAGTACTTC. Translated, it gives CASSPHLPSSYEQYF.